The rows below give T cell receptor beta chains drawn from one sample of a study of T cells in Graves' hyperthyroidism and ophthalmopathy. TCRdb processed the multiplex PCR reads anew with MiXCR; each CDR3 protein has one entry. This table has approximately 510,000 distinct CDR3 sequences, over 45% appearing once. The sequenced sample was peripheral blood or thyroid tissue (not recorded which). The receptor set was obtained from an adult woman with Graves' disease, either hyperthyroidism or ophthalmopathy (not recorded which). Each CDR3 is given with its conserved first and last residue. A D gene is named only where the DNA matches it firmly. The size of a clone is reported for some rows only, either as once, few or many, or as a class for expanded clones.

NA	TRBJ1-2	TRBV10-3	few	CAISESGESGYGYTF	TGTGCCATCAGTGAGTCCGGGGAATCGGGGTATGGCTACACCTTC
NA	TRBJ1-1	TRBV7-9	NA	CASSLEADIGAFF	TGTGCCAGCAGCTTAGAGGCGGATATAGGGGCTTTCTTT
NA	TRBJ1-1	TRBV20-1	NA	CSARSGTGNTEAFF	TGCAGTGCTAGAAGCGGGACGGGGAACACTGAAGCTTTCTTT
NA	TRBJ1-5	TRBV20-1	NA	CSARDGTGAAHEHF	TGCAGTGCTAGAGACGGTACCGGGGCGGCACACGAGCATTTT
NA	TRBJ1-5	TRBV3-1	NA	CASSQVPVNQPQHF	TGTGCCAGCAGCCAAGTGCCGGTCAATCAGCCCCAGCATTTT
NA	TRBJ2-3	TRBV9	many	CASTAWAPTDTQYF	TGTGCCAGCACCGCCTGGGCTCCCACAGATACGCAGTATTTT
NA	TRBJ1-2	TRBV10-3	NA	CAISESGGARGNYGYTF	TGTGCCATCAGTGAGTCGGGGGGGGCGCGGGGGAACTATGGCTACACCTTC
NA	TRBJ2-6	TRBV24-1	few	CATSGINRSGANVLTF	TGTGCCACCAGTGGCATAAACAGGTCTGGGGCCAACGTCCTGACTTTC
NA	TRBJ1-2	TRBV15	NA	CATSRDRGRNFNGYTF	TGTGCCACCAGCCGAGATAGAGGCAGGAACTTTAATGGCTACACCTTC
NA	TRBJ2-5	TRBV11-2	few	CASSQDRRKQYF	TGTGCCAGCAGCCAAGATAGGAGGAAACAGTACTTC
TRBD1	TRBJ2-7	TRBV9	NA	CASSPGQGGTYEQYF	TGTGCCAGCAGCCCCGGACAGGGAGGAACCTACGAGCAGTACTTC
TRBD1	TRBJ1-1	TRBV10-3	NA	CAISERTGAGTEAFF	TGTGCCATCAGTGAAAGGACAGGGGCGGGCACTGAAGCTTTCTTT
TRBD1	TRBJ1-2	TRBV20-1	few	CSASRPGQGDGYTF	TGCAGTGCTTCTAGGCCGGGACAGGGCGATGGCTACACCTTC
NA	TRBJ1-2	TRBV7-9	few	CASSQTQGLAGYTF	TGTGCCAGCAGCCAAACTCAGGGGCTCGCTGGCTACACCTTC
TRBD2	TRBJ2-7	TRBV2	NA	CAREAGGADEQYF	TGTGCCAGGGAAGCGGGAGGGGCCGACGAGCAGTACTTC